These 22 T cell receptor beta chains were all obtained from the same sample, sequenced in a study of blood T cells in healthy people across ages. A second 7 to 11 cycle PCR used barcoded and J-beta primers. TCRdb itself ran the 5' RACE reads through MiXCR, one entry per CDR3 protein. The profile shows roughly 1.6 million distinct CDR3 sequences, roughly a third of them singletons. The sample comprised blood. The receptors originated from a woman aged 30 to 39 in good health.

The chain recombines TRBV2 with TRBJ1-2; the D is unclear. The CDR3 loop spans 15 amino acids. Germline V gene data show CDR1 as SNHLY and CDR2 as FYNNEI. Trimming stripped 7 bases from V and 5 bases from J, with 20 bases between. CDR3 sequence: CASNSPALVLYGYTF. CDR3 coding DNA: TGTGCCAGCAATAGTCCGGCCCTTGTATTGTATGGCTACACCTTC.

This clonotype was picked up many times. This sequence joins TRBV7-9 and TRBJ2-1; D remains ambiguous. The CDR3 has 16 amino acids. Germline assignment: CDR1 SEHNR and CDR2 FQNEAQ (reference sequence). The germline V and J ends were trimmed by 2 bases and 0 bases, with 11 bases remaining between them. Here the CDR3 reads CASSLSGTVSYNEQFF. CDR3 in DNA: TGTGCCAGCAGCTTATCCGGAACAGTCTCCTACAATGAGCAGTTCTTC.

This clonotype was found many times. DNA for the CDR3: TGTGCCAGCAGCCCTCTTCTAGCGTCCAAAGAGACCCAGTACTTC. It yields the protein CASSPLLASKETQYF. The chain uses TRBV7-9 and TRBJ2-5; D possibly corresponds to TRBD2 (6 bases). V was clipped by 5 bases and J by 3 bases, with 16 bases between them. The germline CDR1 and CDR2 sequences are SEHNR and FQNEAQ (reference sequence). The CDR3 covers 15 residues.

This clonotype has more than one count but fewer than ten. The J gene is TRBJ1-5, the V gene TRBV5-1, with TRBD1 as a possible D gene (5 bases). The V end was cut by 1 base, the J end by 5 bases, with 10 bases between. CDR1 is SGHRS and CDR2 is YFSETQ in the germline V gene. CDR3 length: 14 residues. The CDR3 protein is CASSLTGVDQPQHF. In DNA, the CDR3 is TGCGCCAGCAGCTTGACAGGCGTAGATCAGCCCCAGCATTTT.

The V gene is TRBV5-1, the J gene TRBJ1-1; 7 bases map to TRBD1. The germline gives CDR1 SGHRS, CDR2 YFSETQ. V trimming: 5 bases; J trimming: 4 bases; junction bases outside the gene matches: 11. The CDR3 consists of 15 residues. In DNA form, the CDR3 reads TGCGCCAGCAGATCAACAGGGGTGATTGGCACTGAAGCTTTCTTT. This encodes CASRSTGVIGTEAFF.

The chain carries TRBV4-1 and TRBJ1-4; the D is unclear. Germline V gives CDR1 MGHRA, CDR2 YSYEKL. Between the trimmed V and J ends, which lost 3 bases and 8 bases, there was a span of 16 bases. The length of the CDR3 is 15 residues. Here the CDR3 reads CASSQTTEGWEKLFF. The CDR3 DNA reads TGCGCCAGCAGCCAGACTACTGAGGGCTGGGAAAAACTGTTTTTT.

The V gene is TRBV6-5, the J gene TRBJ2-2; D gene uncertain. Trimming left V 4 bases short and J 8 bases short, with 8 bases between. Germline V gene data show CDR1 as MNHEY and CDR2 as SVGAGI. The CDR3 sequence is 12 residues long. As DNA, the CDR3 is TGTGCCAGCAGTTCCGCCGGGGGGGAGCTGTTTTTT. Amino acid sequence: CASSSAGGELFF.

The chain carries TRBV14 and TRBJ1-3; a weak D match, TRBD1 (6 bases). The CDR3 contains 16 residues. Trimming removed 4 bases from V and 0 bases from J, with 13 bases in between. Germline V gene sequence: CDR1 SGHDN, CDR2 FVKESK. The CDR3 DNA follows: TGTGCCAGCAGCCTACAGGGCTCATACTCTGGAAACACCATATATTTT. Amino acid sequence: CASSLQGSYSGNTIYF.

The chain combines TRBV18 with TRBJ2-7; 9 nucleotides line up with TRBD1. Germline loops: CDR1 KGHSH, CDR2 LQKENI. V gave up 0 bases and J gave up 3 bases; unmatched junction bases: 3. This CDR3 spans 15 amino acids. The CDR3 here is CASSPPSGQGYEQYF. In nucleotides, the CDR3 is TGTGCCAGCTCACCACCGTCGGGACAGGGCTACGAGCAGTACTTC.

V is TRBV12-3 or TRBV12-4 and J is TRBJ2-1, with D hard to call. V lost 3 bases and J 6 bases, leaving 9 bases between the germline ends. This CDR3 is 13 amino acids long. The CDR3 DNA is TGTGCCAGCAGTTTTTCTGAAACCAATGAGCAGTTCTTC. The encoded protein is CASSFSETNEQFF.

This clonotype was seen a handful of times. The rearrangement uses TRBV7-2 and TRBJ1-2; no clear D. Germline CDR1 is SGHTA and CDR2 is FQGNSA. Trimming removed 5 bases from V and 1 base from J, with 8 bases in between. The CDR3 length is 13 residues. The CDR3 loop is CASSIGVNYGYTF. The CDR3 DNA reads TGTGCCAGCAGCATCGGGGTTAACTATGGCTACACCTTC.

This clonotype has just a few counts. CDR3 sequence reads: CASSEMPGNQPQHF. The CDR3 DNA is TGTGCCAGCAGCGAAATGCCAGGGAATCAGCCCCAGCATTTT. This rearrangement joins TRBV5-5 to TRBJ1-5; TRBD1 might be the D (5 bases). The V gene lost 4 bases and the J gene lost 4 bases, with 12 bases spanning the gap. Germline V CDR1 and CDR2: SGHKS, YYEKEE (reference sequence). The CDR3 is made up of 14 amino acids.

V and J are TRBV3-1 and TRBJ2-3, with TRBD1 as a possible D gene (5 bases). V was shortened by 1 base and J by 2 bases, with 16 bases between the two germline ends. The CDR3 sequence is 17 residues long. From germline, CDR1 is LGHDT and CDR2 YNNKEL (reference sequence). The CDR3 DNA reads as TGTGCCAGCAGCCAAGGGGAAACTTCTGGACACACAGATACGCAGTATTTT. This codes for CASSQGETSGHTDTQYF.

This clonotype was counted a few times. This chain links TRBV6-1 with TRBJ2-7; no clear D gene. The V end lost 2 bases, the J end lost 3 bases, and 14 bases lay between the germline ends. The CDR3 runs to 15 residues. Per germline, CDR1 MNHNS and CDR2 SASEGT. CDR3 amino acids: CASSESGSSYYEQYF. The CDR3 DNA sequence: TGTGCCAGCAGTGAATCGGGCAGTAGTTACTACGAGCAGTACTTC.

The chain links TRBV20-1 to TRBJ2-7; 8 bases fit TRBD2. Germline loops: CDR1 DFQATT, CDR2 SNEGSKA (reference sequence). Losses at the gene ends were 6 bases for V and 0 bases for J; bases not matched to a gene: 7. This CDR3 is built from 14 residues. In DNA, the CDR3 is TGCAGTGCGAAGCCGGCGGGGGGCTCCTACGAGCAGTACTTC. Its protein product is CSAKPAGGSYEQYF.

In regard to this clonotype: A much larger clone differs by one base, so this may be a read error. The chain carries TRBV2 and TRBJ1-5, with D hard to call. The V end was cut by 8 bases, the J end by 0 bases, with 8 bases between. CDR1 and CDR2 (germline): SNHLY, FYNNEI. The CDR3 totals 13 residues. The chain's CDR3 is CASCGYSNQPQHF. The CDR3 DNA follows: TGTGCCAGCTGCGGGTATAGCAATCAGCCCCAGCATTTT.

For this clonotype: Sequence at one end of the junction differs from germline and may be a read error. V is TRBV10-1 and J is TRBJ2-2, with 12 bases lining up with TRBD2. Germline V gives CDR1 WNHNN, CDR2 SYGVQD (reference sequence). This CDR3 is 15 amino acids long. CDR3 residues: CASKETSGSTGELFF. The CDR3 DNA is TGCGCCAGCAAGGAGACTAGCGGGAGTACCGGTGAGCTGTTTTTT.

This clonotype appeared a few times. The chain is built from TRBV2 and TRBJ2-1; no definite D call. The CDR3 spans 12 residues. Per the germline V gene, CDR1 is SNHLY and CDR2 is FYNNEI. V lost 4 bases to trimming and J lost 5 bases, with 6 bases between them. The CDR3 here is CASSGMDNEQFF. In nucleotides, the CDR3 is TGTGCCAGCAGTGGTATGGACAATGAGCAGTTCTTC.

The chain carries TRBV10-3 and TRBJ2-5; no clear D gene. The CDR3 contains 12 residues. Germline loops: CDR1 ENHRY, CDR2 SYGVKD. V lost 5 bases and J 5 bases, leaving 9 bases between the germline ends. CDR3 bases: TGTGCCATCAGTCCGGTGGGGGAGACCCAGTACTTC. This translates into CAISPVGETQYF.

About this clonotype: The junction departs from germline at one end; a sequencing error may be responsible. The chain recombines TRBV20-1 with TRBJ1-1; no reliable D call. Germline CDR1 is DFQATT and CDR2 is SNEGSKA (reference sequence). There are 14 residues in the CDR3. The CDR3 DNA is TGCAGTGCCTCCCCGCCTAGAATCCACACTGCAGCTTTCTTT. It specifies CSASPPRIHTAAFF.

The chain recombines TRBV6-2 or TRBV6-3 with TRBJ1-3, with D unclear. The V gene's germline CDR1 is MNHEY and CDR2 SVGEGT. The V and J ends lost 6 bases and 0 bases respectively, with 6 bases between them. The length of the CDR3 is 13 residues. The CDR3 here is CASREVSGNTIYF. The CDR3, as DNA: TGTGCCAGCAGAGAAGTCTCTGGAAACACCATATATTTT.

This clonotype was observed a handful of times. CDR3 nucleotides: TGTGCCAGCAGCCAAGATTTATTGCACGAGCGGTACTTC. Its protein product is CASSQDLLHERYF. The chain joins TRBV3-1 to TRBJ2-5; D unclear. CDR3 length: 13 residues. Trimming shortened V by 0 bases and J by 13 bases, and 15 bases separated the two germline ends. The germline CDR1 and CDR2 sequences are LGHDT and YNNKEL (reference sequence).